A selection of T cell receptor beta chains follows, all from one sample in a study of a mutant IDH1 vaccine in newly diagnosed glioma. Data came from immunoSEQ multiplex PCR; TCRdb stores just in-frame clones and leaves some out. The data contain around 41,000 clones, roughly 84% of them seen just once; the ten biggest clones take up around 2.2%. These TCRs are of unknown antigen specificity. The sample consisted of PBMCs, taken from a glioma patient whose treatment included an IDH1 peptide vaccine. The receptors come from a man aged 35-49 years with glioma. The CDR3 runs from the conserved cysteine through the conserved F or W. A D gene is named only where the DNA matches it firmly. Where a row states a size, it is once, few, many or the class of an expanded clone; other rows omit it.

j_call	v_call	d_call	clone_size	cdr3_nt	cdr3_aa
TRBJ1-1	TRBV6-6	TRBD1	NA	TGTGCCAGCAGCCCCGGACAGGGCCTCGTGAGAACTGAAGCTTTCTTT	CASSPGQGLVRTEAFF
TRBJ2-7	TRBV4-2	TRBD2	few	TGTGCCAGCACTTTCCTAGCGGGGGGAGACTACGAGCAGTACTTC	CASTFLAGGDYEQYF
TRBJ2-2	TRBV7-2	NA	NA	TGTGCCAGCAGCTTCATAGGGTTTGGGACCGGGGAGCTGTTTTTT	CASSFIGFGTGELFF
TRBJ1-1	TRBV10-3	NA	NA	TGTGCCATCAGAGGGGATAAGATACTAGGGGGTTATGTAACTGAAGCTTTCTTT	CAIRGDKILGGYVTEAFF
TRBJ2-6	TRBV27	NA	NA	TGTGCCAGCAGTTTTGGTGGGGCCAACGTCCTGACTTTC	CASSFGGANVLTF
TRBJ1-1	TRBV6-5	NA	NA	TGTGCCAGCACCGCAGGAGGGGGGGCTTTCTTT	CASTAGGGAFF
TRBJ2-2	TRBV2	TRBD2	NA	TGTGCCAGCAGTGAAGAACATCCCGCGGGGGGAGCCGGGGAGCTGTTTTTT	CASSEEHPAGGAGELFF
TRBJ2-1	TRBV4-1	TRBD2	NA	TGCGCCAGCAGTCGCGGACTAGCCGATGAGCAGTTCTTC	CASSRGLADEQFF
TRBJ1-2	TRBV9	NA	NA	TGTGCCAGCAGCGCCAACCCGACAGGCCGGTATGGCTACACCTTC	CASSANPTGRYGYTF
TRBJ2-2	TRBV9	TRBD1	NA	TGTGCCAGCAGAATCGGACAGGGAGGAAACACCGGGGAGCTGTTTTTT	CASRIGQGGNTGELFF
TRBJ1-6	TRBV5-6	TRBD1	NA	TGTGCCAGCAACAGGGGGCGGAATTCACCCCTCCACTTT	CASNRGRNSPLHF
TRBJ2-4	TRBV19	NA	NA	TGTGCCAGTAGTATAAATCGCCTTCTAGCCAAAAACATTCAGTACTTC	CASSINRLLAKNIQYF
TRBJ2-7	TRBV13	TRBD2	NA	TGTGCCAGCAGCCAGCTCACCCCTAGACTAGCGGGAGCCGAATACGAGCAGTACTTC	CASSQLTPRLAGAEYEQYF
TRBJ1-2	TRBV2	NA	few	TGTGCCAGCAGTGTTGAACACTATGGCTACACCTTC	CASSVEHYGYTF
TRBJ2-2	TRBV19	TRBD2	NA	TGTGCCAGTAGTCTCCAGCGGGGTCCGAACACCGGGGAGCTGTTTTTT	CASSLQRGPNTGELFF
TRBJ2-5	TRBV18	TRBD1	NA	TGTGCCAGCTCACCGGGACAGGGCTTGGAGACCCAGTACTTC	CASSPGQGLETQYF
TRBJ2-5	TRBV7-9	TRBD2	NA	TGTGCCACCCCTAGCGGGAGGAACCAAGAGACCCAGTACTTC	CATPSGRNQETQYF
TRBJ1-1	TRBV2	NA	NA	TGTGCCAGCAGAAAGATGAACACTGAAGCTTTCTTT	CASRKMNTEAFF
TRBJ1-1	TRBV27	NA	NA	TGTGCCAGCAGTTTATCCCGGACCAGGTTGGGGACGGGGGGTGAAGCTTTCTTT	CASSLSRTRLGTGGEAFF
TRBJ2-1	TRBV6-1	NA	NA	TGTGCCAGCAAAGGGCTAGCGATATCCAATGAGCAGTTCTTC	CASKGLAISNEQFF
TRBJ1-3	TRBV6-1	NA	NA	TGTGCCAGCAGCCAGGGACGCCAAATCGGAAACACCATATATTTT	CASSQGRQIGNTIYF
TRBJ2-7	TRBV27	TRBD1	NA	TGTGCCAGCACCCCGGGACAGGGAGAGTACTACGAGCAGTACTTC	CASTPGQGEYYEQYF
TRBJ2-5	TRBV7-2	NA	NA	TGTGCCAGCAGCTCGGACGGAGGGATGGAGACCCAGTACTTC	CASSSDGGMETQYF
TRBJ2-7	TRBV29-1	NA	NA	TGCAGCGTTGTTCGAGCGGAGGAGGGGCACGAGCAGTACTTC	CSVVRAEEGHEQYF
TRBJ2-7	TRBV19	TRBD2	NA	TGTGCCAGTAGTTCCTGGACTAGTCCTCAATGGGTGTACTTC	CASSSWTSPQWVYF
TRBJ1-1	TRBV18	NA	few	TGTGCCAGCTCACCACCTAGACGGATGATGAACACTGAAGCTTTCTTT	CASSPPRRMMNTEAFF
TRBJ2-3	TRBV15	NA	NA	TGTGCCACCAGCAGAGTGTATGGCAGCTACACAGATACGCAGTATTTT	CATSRVYGSYTDTQYF
TRBJ1-1	TRBV4-1	NA	NA	TGCGCCAGCAGCCAGGTACTGGGACCTCTGAACACTGAAGCTTTCTTT	CASSQVLGPLNTEAFF
TRBJ2-7	TRBV2	NA	NA	TGTGCCAGCAGTGGGGCCAGGGCCATATACGAGCAGTACTTC	CASSGARAIYEQYF
TRBJ2-2	TRBV5-1	TRBD1	NA	TGCGCCAGCAGCTTGACGGGACAGGGGGCCACCGGGGAGCTGTTTTTT	CASSLTGQGATGELFF
TRBJ2-7	TRBV29-1	TRBD1	NA	TGCAGCGGTAGACAGGGGACCTACGAGCAGTACTTC	CSGRQGTYEQYF
TRBJ1-1	TRBV15	NA	NA	TGTGCCACCAGCAGAGATTATGCCTCGGGGGGTGGGGCTGAAGCTTTCTTT	CATSRDYASGGGAEAFF
TRBJ1-2	TRBV6-6	NA	NA	TGTGCCAGCAGCCTCCCCGGATCGGCCTATGGCTACACCTTC	CASSLPGSAYGYTF
TRBJ2-1	TRBV7-9	TRBD2	NA	TGTGCCAGCAGCGCGCCGGGACTAGTTTTCAATGAGCAGTTCTTC	CASSAPGLVFNEQFF
TRBJ1-1	TRBV10-3	NA	NA	TGTGCCATCGGGTCGGGGAGAAACACTGAAGCTTTCTTT	CAIGSGRNTEAFF
TRBJ2-1	TRBV7-2	NA	NA	TGTGCCAGCAGCTTAGCATCGTCCTCCTACAATGAGCAGTTCTTC	CASSLASSSYNEQFF
TRBJ2-1	TRBV6-1	NA	once	TGTGCCAGCAGGAGACTAGAAATCTATGAGCAGTTCTTC	CASRRLEIYEQFF
TRBJ2-7	TRBV10-3	TRBD1	few	TGTGCCATCAGTGACCTGGGACAGGGGGACTACGAGCAGTACTTC	CAISDLGQGDYEQYF
TRBJ2-5	TRBV5-1	TRBD1	NA	TGCGCCAGCAGCTTGACAGGGGGCACTTATGAGACCCAGTACTTC	CASSLTGGTYETQYF
TRBJ2-2	TRBV19	TRBD2	NA	TGTGCCAGTAGTATCCCTAGCGGGAGGGGAAACACCGGGGAGCTGTTTTTT	CASSIPSGRGNTGELFF
TRBJ1-5	TRBV6-1	NA	few	TGTGCCAGCGGGGTTAATCGCAATCAGCCCCAGCATTTT	CASGVNRNQPQHF
TRBJ2-5	TRBV11-2	NA	NA	TGTGCCAGCAGCGCGACCCGCTGGGGGGAGACCCAGTACTTC	CASSATRWGETQYF
TRBJ1-5	TRBV9	NA	NA	TGTGCCAGCAGCGTAGGGTCGGGGCCGAAGCCCCAGCATTTT	CASSVGSGPKPQHF
TRBJ1-1	TRBV2	TRBD1	NA	TGTGCCAGCAGGGGACAGGGTGTAATGGTGTACACTGAAGCTTTCTTT	CASRGQGVMVYTEAFF
TRBJ2-7	TRBV13	NA	NA	TGTGCCAGCAGCTTTCGACAGGCGGGGGAGCAGTACTTC	CASSFRQAGEQYF
TRBJ1-3	TRBV10-3	NA	NA	TGTGCCATCAGTGGGAATGGAAACACCATATATTTT	CAISGNGNTIYF
TRBJ2-7	TRBV5-1	NA	NA	TGCGCCAGCAGCTTGGCGGGGGCACCGACGTACGAGCAGTACTTC	CASSLAGAPTYEQYF
TRBJ1-2	TRBV2	NA	NA	TGTGCCAGTGGATACACGGACTCCACCCGCACCTTC	CASGYTDSTRTF
TRBJ2-7	TRBV7-2	NA	once	TGTGCCAGCAGCCCGCGGGCTCGGCTAACCGAGCAGTACTTC	CASSPRARLTEQYF
TRBJ2-1	TRBV15	TRBD2	NA	TGTGCCACCAGCAGAGCGGGTGTACTAGCGGGTATAGACAATGAGCAGTTCTTC	CATSRAGVLAGIDNEQFF
TRBJ1-2	TRBV14	NA	NA	TGTGCCAGCAGCCAAGATAGCGCTTTCTATGGCTACACCTTC	CASSQDSAFYGYTF
TRBJ2-7	TRBV7-6	NA	NA	TGTGCCAGCAGCACAGGTCCCAACTCCTACGAGCAGTACTTC	CASSTGPNSYEQYF
TRBJ1-4	TRBV6-1	NA	NA	TGTGCCAGCAGTGATTACAGAACTAATGAAAAACTGTTTTTT	CASSDYRTNEKLFF
TRBJ2-3	TRBV7-3	NA	once	TGTGCCAGCAGCTTAGGGCTAGCCAAGAGCACAGATACGCAGTATTTT	CASSLGLAKSTDTQYF
TRBJ2-2	TRBV2	NA	once	TGTGCCAGCAGTTATACTGGGAACACCGGGGAGCTGTTTTTT	CASSYTGNTGELFF
TRBJ2-1	TRBV9	TRBD1	NA	TGTGCCAGCACTCCCTTATGGACAGGGAAATACAATGAGCAGTTCTTC	CASTPLWTGKYNEQFF
TRBJ1-2	TRBV4-1	NA	NA	TGCGCCAGCAGCCAAGATGAGGGCGGGAACTATGGCTACACCTTC	CASSQDEGGNYGYTF
TRBJ1-5	TRBV10-3	NA	medium-sized	TGTGCCATCAGCGAGCATTCCGGGGCAGCGGATCAGCCCCAGCATTTT	CAISEHSGAADQPQHF